The present TCR beta chain was sequenced within a study of a mutant IDH1 vaccine in newly diagnosed glioma. In the study overall: Of the patients given treatment, around 60% were male and approximately 38% were female, and a mean age of roughly 40 years was recorded. Patients' prior therapy spanned radiotherapy, temozolomide, or both; most underwent both. Study findings and constraints: Vaccine-induced responses were seen in less than 95% of patients, spanning several MHC alleles. Pseudoprogression looked unconnected to shifts in top peripheral T cell clonotypes.

Time point defined: week 11, during vaccination. Vaccinated patients received 300 ug of mutant IDH1 20-mer peptide per dose, with topical imiquimod. The method was immunoSEQ multiplex PCR; TCRdb's version includes in-frame clones alone and lacks a portion of them. The sample comprises under 55,000 clones, around 90% of which are singletons, and more than 2% rests with the top ten. This CDR3 spans 15 amino acids. V lost 4 bases, J lost 5 bases, and 17 bases lay in between. Germline CDR1 and CDR2: SGHRS and YFSETQ. A word on this clone: The antigen is undetermined.

The sample consisted of PBMCs, taken from a glioma patient whose treatment included an IDH1 peptide vaccine. The receptor's source is a man aged 50 to 60 with glioma. The rearrangement links TRBV5-1 to TRBJ2-3, with D perhaps TRBD1 (6 bases). CDR3 nucleotide sequence: TGCGCCAGCAGCCACTTGAGGACAGCAGGAGATACGCAGTATTTT. It yields the protein CASSHLRTAGDTQYF.